The 2 T cell receptor beta chains reported below all come from one sample, sequenced in a study of blood T cell repertoires in COVID-19. The table came from immunoSEQ multiplex PCR; TCRdb's copy has only in-frame clones and leaves some out. The profile shows around 120,000 clones, about 90% of them singletons. The sequencing input was peripheral blood. The receptor source for this set is a woman between 65 and 79 years old with acute or convalescent COVID-19.

The chain combines TRBV11-3 with TRBJ1-1; no definite D call. V shed 5 bases and J shed 1 base, with 8 bases lying between them. Germline V gene sequence: CDR1 SGHNT, CDR2 YENEEA. CDR3 length: 13 residues. In DNA form, the CDR3 reads TGTGCCAGCAGCCCTTCAGAGAACACTGAAGCTTTCTTT. This gives the protein CASSPSENTEAFF.

This clone came up a few times. This sequence joins TRBV2 and TRBJ2-3, with 7 bases that match TRBD2. V trimming: 5 bases; J trimming: 3 bases; junction bases outside the gene matches: 8. This CDR3 contains 15 residues. Germline V gene sequence: CDR1 SNHLY, CDR2 FYNNEI. CDR3 region: CASSKTSGKTDTQYF. The CDR3 DNA follows: TGTGCCAGCAGTAAAACCAGCGGGAAGACAGATACGCAGTATTTT. Together with reference TRBV2 and TRBJ2-3, the CDR3 gives the full variable domain: EPEVTQTPSHQVTQMGQEVILRCVPISNHLYFYWYRQILGQKVEFLVSFYNNEISEKSEIFDDQFSVERPDGSNFTLKIRSTKLEDSAMYFCASSKTSGKTDTQYFGPGTRLTVL.